This T cell receptor (beta chain) was documented in a study of cytomegalovirus exposure and HLA in healthy donors. Germline V CDR1 and CDR2: SGHRS, YFSETQ. Between the trimmed V and J ends, which lost 0 bases and 4 bases, there was a span of 14 bases. There are 16 residues in the CDR3. PCR primers comprised 60 Vbeta and 13 Jbeta primers. TCRdb keeps only in-frame clones here, not all; method: immunoSEQ multiplex PCR. The data hold about 110,000 clones, with around 70% observed a single time. The sequenced material came from PBMCs. This chain links TRBV5-1 with TRBJ1-5; D is undetermined. The sequence was collected from a woman in her seventies in good health and CMV-seropositive. The DNA of the CDR3 is TGCGCCAGCAGCTTGGTTCCTTCAGATGGTAATCAGCCCCAGCATTTT. Protein: CASSLVPSDGNQPQHF.